This TCR beta chain was identified in a study of CD8+ T cells in alopecia areata (dated by TCRdb to 2017 to 2018). Context from the whole study: The treated patients took part in an open-label pilot trial in which moderate-to-severe alopecia areata was treated with oral tofacitinib at 5 to 10 mg twice daily. The study used high-throughput TCRbeta sequencing to examine T cell clonal expansion in alopecia areata, in both the C3H/HeJ mouse model and human patients. TCRbeta CDR3 regions were amplified by immunoSEQ multiplex PCR using 35 Vbeta forward and 13 Jbeta reverse primers. Patients on tofacitinib were biopsied at baseline and after 4 and 24 weeks of treatment, and several of the patients also had a later scalp biopsy. Scalp tissue and sorted CD4+ and CD8+ peripheral blood T cells from patchy and totalis/universalis alopecia areata patients and from healthy controls were covered by human TCRbeta sequencing. RNA was extracted with the PAXgene miRNA kit for fixed scalp, the miRNeasy kit for PBMCs, and the RNeasy kit for mouse skin. Clonality in the scalp was compared among normal scalp (n=4), patchy alopecia areata scalp (n=8), and alopecia totalis/universalis scalp (n=8). Patients stayed on tofacitinib for 6 to 18 months and then had 6 months of follow-up off drug so that delayed response and recurrence could be assessed. For the treated patients, the SALT score, which quantifies what percentage of scalp surface area is affected, served as the measure of disease severity. Points the paper makes about the study in general: Lesional scalp, especially in alopecia totalis/universalis, showed higher clonality and more expanded CD8+ clones than normal scalp, suggesting antigenic drive. The treated cohort was small, with a single nonresponder, so links between baseline CD8+ expansion and response need larger studies. Shared TCR sequences between patients were less evident than in mice, which may be partly attributable to HLA diversity in the patient population. During tofacitinib treatment, many expanded lesional clones remained in scalp and blood, and this persistence may partly explain relapse after treatment is stopped. Tofacitinib significantly lowered scalp clonality and the number of expanded CD8+ clones among the top 100 scalp clones. Scalp TCR repertoire analysis is complicated because resident alphabeta T cells in normal human skin are also sequenced, whereas mouse skin is dominated by gammadelta T cells.

The treatment or condition label on this specimen signifies: oral pan-JAK inhibitor, 5-10 mg twice daily. Peripheral blood and lesional scalp punch biopsies were obtained from patients with alopecia areata. PBMCs were separated by density centrifugation and stained for CD3, CD4 and CD8, after which CD4+ and CD8+ T cells were sorted on a FACSAria. From cysteine to phenylalanine, the CDR3 is 14 amino acids long. Of all the DNA, just the CDR3 is kept, 42 bases in frame from base 1. CDR1 MNHEY and CDR2 SVGAGI are derived from the germline V gene. At the junction V is shortened by 5 bases and J by 0 bases, with 11 bases in between. Receptor libraries were prepared by the immunoSEQ multiplex PCR assay. To provide template for TCR sequencing, every sample had RNA extracted and reverse transcribed into cDNA. SuperScript III was used for first-strand cDNA synthesis, primed with a 2:1 mix of oligo-dT and random hexamers. A synthetic immune receptor repertoire was used to measure amplification bias, and any remaining bias was corrected computationally. The published analysis was carried out like this. Raw reads were preprocessed for error removal, and CDR3 was defined according to IMGT conventions as running from the conserved cysteine to phenylalanine. Clonality was computed by normalizing Shannon entropy by log2 of the number of productive unique TCRs and subtracting the result from 1. CD4 or CD8 identity of scalp clones was inferred by cross-referencing scalp TCRbeta sequences with sorted blood CD4 and CD8 repertoires. In its TCRdb copy, this immuneACCESS table keeps in-frame sequences only and misses some clones. Where compared with another copy, unresolved V genes explain less than half of these, and the others have no known cause. From that table come the V and J calls and clone size; the DNA was used to work out D and trimming. The sample table contains roughly 280,000 clones; only one count was recorded for 60% of them. The ten largest make up about 0.9% of the sample.

On this clone itself: The antigen this receptor binds is unknown. The record has no base qualities; no much larger clone is one base away.

The chain links TRBV6-5 with TRBJ2-7, with a tentative D gene TRBD2 over 6 matching bases. The sequencing here drew on CD4+ T cells sorted from blood, taken at week 52, from a patient treated with tofacitinib. The source of this sequence is a human donor with alopecia areata. The bases are TGTGCCAGCAGTCGGGACTCTAGCTCCTACGAGCAGTACTTC. Translated, it gives CASSRDSSSYEQYF.